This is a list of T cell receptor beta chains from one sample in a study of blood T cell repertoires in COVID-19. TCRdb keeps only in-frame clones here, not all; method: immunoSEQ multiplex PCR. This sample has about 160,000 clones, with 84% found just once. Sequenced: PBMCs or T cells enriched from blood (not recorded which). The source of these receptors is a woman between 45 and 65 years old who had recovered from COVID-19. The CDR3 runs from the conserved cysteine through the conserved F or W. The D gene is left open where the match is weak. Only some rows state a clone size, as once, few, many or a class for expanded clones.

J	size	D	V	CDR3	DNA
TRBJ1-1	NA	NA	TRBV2	CASSVDSATEAFF	TGTGCCAGCAGTGTAGACAGTGCCACTGAAGCTTTCTTT
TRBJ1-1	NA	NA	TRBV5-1	CASSSGLPNTEAFF	TGCGCCAGCAGCTCGGGACTCCCGAACACTGAAGCTTTCTTT
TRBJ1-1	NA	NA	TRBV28	CASGRQHLEAFF	TGTGCCAGCGGACGACAGCACCTTGAAGCTTTCTTT
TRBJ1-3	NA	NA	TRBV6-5	CASSYRQIGSGNTIYF	TGTGCCAGCAGTTATCGACAGATCGGGTCTGGAAACACCATATATTTT
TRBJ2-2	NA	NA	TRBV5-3	CARSLLCHGELFF	TGTGCCAGAAGCTTATTGTGTCACGGGGAGCTGTTTTTT
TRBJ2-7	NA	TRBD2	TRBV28	CASSGGGSTYEQYF	TGTGCCAGCAGTGGCGGCGGGAGCACCTACGAGCAGTACTTC
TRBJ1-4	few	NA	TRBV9	CASSQHDRPTEKLFF	TGTGCCAGCAGCCAACACGACAGGCCCACTGAAAAACTGTTTTTT
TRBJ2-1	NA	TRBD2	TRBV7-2	CASSLVASGGFSYNEQFF	TGTGCCAGCAGCTTAGTGGCTAGCGGGGGTTTCTCCTACAATGAGCAGTTCTTC
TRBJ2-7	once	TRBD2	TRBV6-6	CASSLAGGTYEQYF	TGTGCCAGCAGTTTAGCGGGAGGCACCTACGAGCAGTACTTC
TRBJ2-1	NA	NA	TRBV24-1	CATSDPGRSYNEQFF	TGTGCCACCAGTGATCCGGGTCGATCCTACAATGAGCAGTTCTTC
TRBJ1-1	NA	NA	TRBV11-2	CASSRTAPGVTNTEAFF	TGTGCCAGCAGCCGGACTGCTCCCGGGGTGACGAACACTGAAGCTTTCTTT
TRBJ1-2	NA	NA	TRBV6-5	CASSQPIGYTF	TGTGCCAGCAGCCAACCTATCGGCTACACCTTC
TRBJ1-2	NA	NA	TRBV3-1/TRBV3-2	CASSQDLMEYGYTF	TGTGCCAGCAGCCAAGATCTTATGGAGTACGGCTACACCTTC
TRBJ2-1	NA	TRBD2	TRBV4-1	CASSQEFHGGSYNEQFF	TGCGCCAGCAGCCAAGAGTTCCACGGGGGGTCCTACAATGAGCAGTTCTTC
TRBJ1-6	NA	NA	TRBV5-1	CASSPKGGPGKNSPLHF	TGCGCCAGCAGCCCCAAAGGCGGCCCGGGGAAGAATTCACCCCTCCACTTT
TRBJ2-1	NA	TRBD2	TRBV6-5	CASSYEVTSGRNEQFF	TGTGCCAGCAGTTACGAGGTGACTAGCGGTCGCAATGAGCAGTTCTTC
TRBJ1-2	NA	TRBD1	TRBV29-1	CSVRRQGSYGYTF	TGCAGCGTTCGTCGACAGGGGAGCTATGGCTACACCTTC
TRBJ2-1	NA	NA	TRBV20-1	CSASDPRSYNEQFF	TGCAGTGCTAGTGACCCTCGCTCCTACAATGAGCAGTTCTTC
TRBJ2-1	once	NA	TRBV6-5	CASSYTGWNEQFF	TGTGCCAGCAGTTACACAGGGTGGAATGAGCAGTTCTTC
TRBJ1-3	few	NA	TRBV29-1	CSVARPGNTIYF	TGCAGCGTTGCCAGGCCTGGAAACACCATATATTTT
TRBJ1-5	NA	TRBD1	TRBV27	CASSPGQGGNQPQHF	TGTGCCAGCAGCCCAGGACAGGGTGGCAATCAGCCCCAGCATTTT
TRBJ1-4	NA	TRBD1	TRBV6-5	CASIRDRRNEKLFF	TGTGCCAGCATAAGGGACAGGAGGAATGAAAAACTGTTTTTT
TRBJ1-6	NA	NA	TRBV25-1	CASSVEDRLNSPLHF	TGTGCCAGCAGTGTCGAAGACAGACTGAATTCACCCCTCCACTTT
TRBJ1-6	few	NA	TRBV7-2	CASSLAFIRTSANSPLHF	TGTGCCAGCAGCTTAGCGTTTATTCGGACATCGGCGAATTCACCCCTCCACTTT
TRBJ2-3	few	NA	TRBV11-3	CASSLGDRSYTQYF	TGTGCCAGCAGCTTAGGTGATAGGAGCTATACGCAGTATTTT
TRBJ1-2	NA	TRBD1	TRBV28	CASSTFSGGANYGYTF	TGTGCCAGCAGTACTTTCTCAGGGGGCGCGAACTATGGCTACACCTTC
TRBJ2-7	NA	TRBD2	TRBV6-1	CASSEVLAPSGSWDYEQYF	TGTGCCAGCAGTGAAGTTCTGGCGCCTAGCGGGAGCTGGGACTACGAGCAGTACTTC
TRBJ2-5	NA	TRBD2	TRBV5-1	CASSLVGLASETQYF	TGCGCCAGCAGCTTGGTGGGACTAGCGAGCGAGACCCAGTACTTC
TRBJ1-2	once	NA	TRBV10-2	CASRLGEAYGYTF	TGCGCCAGCAGGCTTGGGGAGGCCTATGGCTACACCTTC
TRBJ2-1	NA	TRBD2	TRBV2	CASSDSGLEGQGEQFF	TGTGCCAGCAGTGATTCAGGACTAGAAGGGCAGGGTGAGCAGTTCTTC
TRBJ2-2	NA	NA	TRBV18	CASSTDRSNTGELFF	TGTGCCAGCTCAACCGACAGATCGAACACCGGGGAGCTGTTTTTT
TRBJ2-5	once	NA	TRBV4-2	CASSQDGRGGQKTQYF	TGTGCCAGCAGCCAAGATGGGAGGGGGGGCCAAAAGACCCAGTACTTC
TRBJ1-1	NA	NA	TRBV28	CASSLVLKNTEAFF	TGTGCCAGCAGTCTAGTATTAAAGAACACTGAAGCTTTCTTT
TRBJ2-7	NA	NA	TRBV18	CASSPLGGAYEQYF	TGTGCCAGCTCCCCCCTTGGAGGAGCCTACGAGCAGTACTTC
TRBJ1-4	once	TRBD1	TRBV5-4	CASSLRGGLANEKLFF	TGTGCCAGCAGCTTGAGAGGGGGCCTCGCGAATGAAAAACTGTTTTTT
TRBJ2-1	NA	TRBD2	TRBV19	CASSIGTRSNEQFF	TGTGCCAGTAGTATTGGGACTAGGTCCAATGAGCAGTTCTTC
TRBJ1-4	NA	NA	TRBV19	CASSSPWGYNEKLFF	TGTGCCAGTAGCTCCCCTTGGGGCTATAATGAAAAACTGTTTTTT
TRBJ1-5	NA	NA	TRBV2	CASSGEGGQPQHF	TGTGCCAGCAGTGGGGAGGGGGGTCAGCCCCAGCATTTT
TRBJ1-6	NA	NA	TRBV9	CASSGQNSPLHF	TGTGCCAGCAGCGGCCAGAATTCACCCCTCCACTTT
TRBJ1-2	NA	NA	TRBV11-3	CASSPLGGGYTF	TGTGCCAGCAGCCCGCTCGGAGGGGGCTACACCTTC
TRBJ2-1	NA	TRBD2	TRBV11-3	CASSLRGLAGGSGEQFF	TGTGCCAGCAGCTTGAGGGGACTAGCGGGAGGGTCTGGTGAGCAGTTCTTC
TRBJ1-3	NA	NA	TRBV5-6	CASNRGSSGNTIYF	TGTGCCAGCAACAGAGGGAGCTCTGGAAACACCATATATTTT
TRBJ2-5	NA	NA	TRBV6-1	CASSDAGVETQYF	TGTGCCAGCAGTGACGCTGGAGTCGAGACCCAGTACTTC
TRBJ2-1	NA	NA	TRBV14	CASSGGDYFPYNEQFF	TGTGCCAGCAGCGGCGGCGACTACTTTCCCTACAATGAGCAGTTCTTC
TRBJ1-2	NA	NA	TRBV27	CASRRTGVYGYTF	TGTGCCAGCCGAAGGACGGGAGTCTATGGCTACACCTTC
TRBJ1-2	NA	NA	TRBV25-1	CASRLPGRVEGYTF	TGTGCCAGCAGATTGCCGGGCAGGGTAGAAGGCTACACCTTC
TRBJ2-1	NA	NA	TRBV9	CASSVGAGDHEQFF	TGTGCCAGCAGCGTAGGGGCAGGGGACCATGAGCAGTTCTTC
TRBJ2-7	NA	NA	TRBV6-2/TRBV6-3	CASSGSSLLPSYEQYF	TGTGCCAGCAGCGGTTCTAGCCTCCTACCCTCCTACGAGCAGTACTTC
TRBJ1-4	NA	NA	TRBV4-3	CASSLGRGNEKLFF	TGCGCCAGCAGCCTCGGACGGGGGAATGAAAAACTGTTTTTT
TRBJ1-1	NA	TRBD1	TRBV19	CASSETGTGITEAFF	TGTGCCAGTAGTGAGACCGGGACAGGGATAACTGAAGCTTTCTTT